The 30 T cell receptor beta chains listed next were all sequenced from one sample in a study of T cells in localized non-small cell lung cancer. Sequenced by immunoSEQ multiplex PCR; TCRdb stores in-frame clones only, minus some. Of some 140,000 clones in the sample, around 90% were seen once. The source was peripheral blood, collected before any cancer treatment. Receptors originate from an older female donor with stage I lung adenocarcinoma.

The rearrangement links TRBV15 to TRBJ2-4; D is unresolved. This CDR3 is 15 amino acids long. V was clipped by 1 base and J by 0 bases, with 7 bases between them. The germline V gene has CDR1 LNHNV and CDR2 YYDKDF (reference sequence). The CDR3 sequence: CATSRGRLAKNIQYF. The CDR3 nucleotides read TGTGCCACCAGCAGAGGACGACTAGCCAAAAACATTCAGTACTTC.

This rearrangement joins TRBV9 to TRBJ2-1; 14 bases line up with TRBD2. CDR1 and CDR2 from the germline V gene are SGDLS and YYNGEE. Germline trimming cut 0 bases from V and 9 bases from J; bases unmatched to any gene: 5. The CDR3 covers 16 residues. CDR3 nucleotide sequence: TGTGCCAGCAGCGTAGGGGGGACTAGCGGGAGCGCTGAGCAGTTCTTC. It translates to CASSVGGTSGSAEQFF.

Regarding this clone: The junction differs from germline at one of its ends, possibly a read error. V gene TRBV7-7 combines with J gene TRBJ2-7; D uncertain. The germline gives CDR1 SSHAT, CDR2 FNYEAQ (reference sequence). CDR3 size: 13 residues. The DNA for the CDR3 is TGTGCTAGCAGCCGCTCACCCGCCTCCGAGCAGTACTTC. Protein sequence: CASSRSPASEQYF.

CDR3 in amino acids: CASSEGPSGVYEQYF. CDR3 nucleotides: TGTGCCAGCAGTGAAGGCCCTAGCGGCGTTTACGAGCAGTACTTC. This chain links TRBV6-1 with TRBJ2-7, with 7 bases matching TRBD2. CDR1 is MNHNS, CDR2 SASEGT, per germline. The ends lost 1 base at V and 4 bases at J; junction bases unmatched: 7. The CDR3 spans 15 residues.

The genes are TRBV4-2 and TRBJ2-2; weak D call: TRBD1 (6 bases). There are 14 residues in the CDR3. Germline lookup yields CDR1 LGHNA and CDR2 YNFKEQ. V lost 1 base, J lost 6 bases, and 9 bases lay in between. For the CDR3, the DNA is TGTGCCAGCAGCCAAGTTCAGGGGCCCGGGGAGCTGTTTTTT. Amino acids: CASSQVQGPGELFF.

This sequence joins TRBV5-4 and TRBJ1-3; D gene unclear. The CDR3 totals 15 residues. V dropped 0 bases and J dropped 0 bases, with 7 bases sitting between them. Germline lookup yields CDR1 SGHNT and CDR2 YYREEE (reference sequence). The CDR3 is CASSLDRSSGNTIYF. CDR3 sequence (DNA): TGTGCCAGCAGCTTGGACCGGAGCTCTGGAAACACCATATATTTT.

The chain combines TRBV7-7 with TRBJ2-1; possible D gene TRBD2, 6 bases. This CDR3 has 15 residues. Between the trimmed V and J ends, which lost 3 bases and 5 bases, there was a span of 14 bases. CDR1 SSHAT and CDR2 FNYEAQ come from the germline V gene (reference sequence). CDR3 in amino acids: CASSFGLASDNEQFF. Written as DNA, the CDR3 is TGTGCCAGCAGCTTCGGGCTAGCGAGCGACAATGAGCAGTTCTTC.

CDR3: CASSLSFGDTQYF. CDR3 sequence (DNA): TGCGCCAGCAGCTTGTCTTTCGGAGATACGCAGTATTTT. This chain connects TRBV5-1 to TRBJ2-3; no firm D call. Germline lookup yields CDR1 SGHRS and CDR2 YFSETQ. Trimming removed 1 base from V and 5 bases from J, with 8 bases in between. This CDR3 has 13 amino acids.

The rearrangement uses TRBV11-2 and TRBJ2-1; no clear D gene. CDR3 length equals 12 residues. V was cut by 4 bases and J by 2 bases, with 3 bases left in between. Germline CDR1 SGHAT, CDR2 FQNNGV. CDR3 in DNA: TGTGCCAGCAGCTCCCCCTACAATGAGCAGTTCTTC. As protein: CASSSPYNEQFF.

The genes are TRBV6-6 and TRBJ2-5; TRBD2 agrees at 11 bases. Germline V lookup: CDR1 MNHNY, CDR2 SVGAGI (reference sequence). V gave up 7 bases and J gave up 0 bases; unmatched junction bases: 4. The CDR3 extends over 15 amino acids. In nucleotides, the CDR3 is TGTGCCAGCAAACTAGCGGGAGCCGACCAAGAGACCCAGTACTTC. Amino acid sequence: CASKLAGADQETQYF.

This chain joins TRBV28 and TRBJ2-2; D is ambiguous. The CDR3 sequence is 12 residues long. Trimming shortened V by 8 bases and J by 4 bases, and 8 bases separated the two germline ends. The germline gives CDR1 MDHEN, CDR2 SYDVKM. CDR3 in amino acids: CASRTGTGELFF. The CDR3 DNA is TGTGCCAGCCGGACGGGCACCGGGGAGCTGTTTTTT.

CDR3 protein: CASGLATGLYGYTF. In DNA form, the CDR3 reads TGTGCTAGTGGTTTGGCAACAGGGCTCTATGGCTACACCTTC. The V call is TRBV12-5, the J call TRBJ1-2, with D possibly being TRBD1 (6 bases). V shed 1 base and J shed 4 bases, with 10 bases lying between them. Germline-derived CDR1 and CDR2 are LGHNT and FRNRAP. CDR3 size: 14 residues.

This chain connects TRBV5-4 to TRBJ2-7; no firm D call. This CDR3 is built from 12 residues. Germline CDR1 SGHNT, CDR2 YYREEE (reference sequence). V was trimmed by 4 bases and J by 3 bases, leaving 8 bases between them. In nucleotides, the CDR3 is TGTGCCAGCAGCCCCAACGGCTACGAGCAGTACTTC. This gives the protein CASSPNGYEQYF.

The chain carries TRBV5-1 and TRBJ1-1, with unresolved D. Germline V CDR1 and CDR2: SGHRS, YFSETQ. V shed 6 bases and J shed 1 base, with 4 bases lying between them. This CDR3 has 11 amino acids. CDR3 sequence reads: CASKQNTEAFF. The CDR3 nucleotides read TGCGCCAGCAAACAGAACACTGAAGCTTTCTTT.

The J gene is TRBJ2-7, the V gene TRBV20-1, with D perhaps TRBD1 (5 bases). Trimming pared 2 bases from V and 5 bases from J, leaving 7 bases between. The germline CDR1 and CDR2 sequences are DFQATT and SNEGSKA (reference sequence). CDR3 length equals 11 residues. The CDR3 reads CSARPGNEQYF. The CDR3 DNA sequence: TGCAGTGCTAGACCAGGGAACGAGCAGTACTTC.

The chain employs TRBV5-1 and TRBJ2-5; 7 bases map to TRBD2. The CDR3 is 15 amino acids. The ends lost 0 bases at V and 3 bases at J; junction bases unmatched: 5. Germline CDR1 reads SGHRS; CDR2 reads YFSETQ. CDR3 sequence reads: CASSLGGGREETQYF. The CDR3 bases are TGCGCCAGCAGCTTGGGTGGCGGGAGAGAAGAGACCCAGTACTTC. Complete variable domain (other parts from reference TRBV5-1 and TRBJ2-5): KAGVTQTPRYLIKTRGQQVTLSCSPISGHRSVSWYQQTPGQGLQFLFEYFSETQRNKGNFPGRFSGRQFSNSRSEMNVSTLELGDSALYLCASSLGGGREETQYFGPGTRLLVL.

This clone appeared a single time. The CDR3 here is CASSEARQGASSGANVLTF. CDR3 nucleotide sequence: TGTGCCAGCAGTGAAGCGCGGCAGGGGGCCTCCTCTGGGGCCAACGTCCTGACTTTC. The chain recombines TRBV6-1 with TRBJ2-6; 8 bases align to TRBD1. This CDR3 region has 19 residues. The junction had 7 bases not matched to a gene; V was cut back by 0 bases and J by 0 bases. Germline assignment: CDR1 MNHNS and CDR2 SASEGT.

The CDR3 protein is CAGTGGNTIYF. CDR3 coding DNA: TGTGCCGGGACGGGAGGAAACACCATATATTTT. V and J are TRBV28 and TRBJ1-3; TRBD1 might be the D (5 bases). V lost 11 bases, J lost 4 bases, and 9 bases lay in between. The CDR3 is 11 amino acids. Germline lookup yields CDR1 MDHEN and CDR2 SYDVKM.

This clone was counted a few times. The chain is built from TRBV15 and TRBJ1-2; 7 nucleotides align to TRBD1. CDR1 and CDR2 (germline): LNHNV, YYDKDF (reference sequence). V lost 6 bases, J lost 7 bases, and 11 bases stayed unmatched. The CDR3 extends over 14 amino acids. The DNA of the CDR3 is TGTGCCACCAGTGACCGCAGGGGGGCTTCTGGCTACACCTTC. Translation gives CATSDRRGASGYTF. The full variable domain, in which reference TRBV15 and TRBJ1-2 provide the parts outside the CDR3, is DAMVIQNPRYQVTQFGKPVTLSCSQTLNHNVMYWYQQKSSQAPKLLFHYYDKDFNNEADTPDNFQSRRPNTSFCFLDIRSPGLGDTAMYLCATSDRRGASGYTFGSGTRLTVV.

A single count supports this clone. The chain links TRBV2 to TRBJ2-5; the D call may be TRBD1 or TRBD2 (6 bases each). Trimming took 4 bases from V and 3 from J, leaving 15 bases between them. The CDR3 loop spans 15 amino acids. CDR1 is SNHLY, CDR2 FYNNEI, per germline. CDR3 in amino acids: CASSGRGTLKETQYF. The CDR3 DNA follows: TGTGCCAGCAGTGGTAGGGGGACTCTGAAAGAGACCCAGTACTTC.

The rearrangement joins TRBV5-1 to TRBJ2-7; 10 bases are shared with TRBD2. Trimming took 5 bases from V and 0 from J; bases not matched to a gene: 5. The CDR3 totals 15 residues. From germline, CDR1 is SGHRS and CDR2 YFSETQ. CDR3 DNA: TGCGCCAGCAGACTCGGACTAGCGGACTCCTACGAGCAGTACTTC. This encodes CASRLGLADSYEQYF.

The genes are TRBV19 and TRBJ1-1; TRBD1 matches at 7 bases. Germline loops: CDR1 LNHDA, CDR2 SQIVND (reference sequence). CDR3 length: 11 amino acids. The ends lost 9 bases at V and 7 bases at J; junction bases unmatched: 5. The CDR3 here is CASRDRVEAFF. The CDR3 nucleotides are TGTGCCAGCCGTGACAGGGTTGAAGCTTTCTTT.

The chain recombines TRBV5-4 with TRBJ2-1; 7 positions agree with TRBD1. The trim removed 4 bases at V and 7 bases at J, leaving 11 bases unmatched. This CDR3 is built from 15 residues. CDR1 and CDR2 from the germline V gene are SGHNT and YYREEE (reference sequence). The CDR3 sequence is CASSMGQKAENEQFF. CDR3 coding DNA: TGTGCCAGCAGCATGGGACAGAAAGCTGAGAATGAGCAGTTCTTC.

V and J are TRBV6-6 and TRBJ1-3, with 8 bases aligning to TRBD1. J gave up 4 bases and V 7 bases, and 9 bases lay outside the gene matches. This CDR3 has 15 amino acids. Germline-derived CDR1 and CDR2 are MNHNY and SVGAGI (reference sequence). CDR3 sequence (DNA): TGTGCCAGCATCCAAACAGGGGGGCCAGGAAACACCATATATTTT. Translating it yields CASIQTGGPGNTIYF.

The V call is TRBV5-8, the J call TRBJ2-5; possibly TRBD2 for D (7 bases). The CDR3 totals 14 residues. The germline V gene encodes CDR1 SGHTS and CDR2 YDEGEE. Trimming stripped 3 bases from V and 7 bases from J, with 16 bases between. CDR3 DNA sequence: TGTGCCAGCAGCTCGGTCCTAGGGGGGGGGACCCAGTACTTC. As protein: CASSSVLGGGTQYF.

V is TRBV5-1 and J is TRBJ1-2; no firm D call. Germline V CDR1 and CDR2: SGHRS, YFSETQ. V dropped 1 base and J dropped 8 bases, with 15 bases sitting between them. This CDR3 spans 14 amino acids. CDR3 nucleotide sequence: TGCGCCAGCAGCTTGTCCGTCGGAGGGCACGGCTACACCTTC. Protein sequence: CASSLSVGGHGYTF. The variable domain in full, with the rest retrieved from reference TRBV5-1 and TRBJ1-2, is KAGVTQTPRYLIKTRGQQVTLSCSPISGHRSVSWYQQTPGQGLQFLFEYFSETQRNKGNFPGRFSGRQFSNSRSEMNVSTLELGDSALYLCASSLSVGGHGYTFGSGTRLTVV.

V and J are TRBV5-1 and TRBJ2-4; 8 bases align to TRBD1. The V segment lost 1 base and the J segment 0 bases; nucleotides outside the gene matches: 6. The CDR3 length is 17 residues. Germline CDR1 reads SGHRS; CDR2 reads YFSETQ. The DNA of the CDR3 is TGCGCCAGCAGCTTGACACAGGGGGATCTAGCCAAAAACATTCAGTACTTC. Its translation is CASSLTQGDLAKNIQYF.

J is TRBJ2-5 and V is TRBV5-1; D might be TRBD2 (5 bases). Trimming took 7 bases from V and 3 from J, leaving 22 bases between them. The germline V gene encodes CDR1 SGHRS and CDR2 YFSETQ. The CDR3 is made up of 16 amino acids. DNA of the CDR3: TGCGCCAGCGCCCCCAGCGGCCTCATCCCCAAAGAGACCCAGTACTTC. Its translation: CASAPSGLIPKETQYF. The full variable domain, in which reference TRBV5-1 and TRBJ2-5 provide the parts outside the CDR3, is KAGVTQTPRYLIKTRGQQVTLSCSPISGHRSVSWYQQTPGQGLQFLFEYFSETQRNKGNFPGRFSGRQFSNSRSEMNVSTLELGDSALYLCASAPSGLIPKETQYFGPGTRLLVL.

The chain uses TRBV6-6 and TRBJ2-7; 12 bases are a match to TRBD2. The CDR3 spans 13 residues. Unmatched junction bases numbered 1, after V lost 6 bases and J lost 4 bases. Looked up from germline, CDR1 is MNHNY and CDR2 is SVGAGI (reference sequence). CDR3 loop: CASRTSGSYEQYF. CDR3 DNA sequence: TGTGCCAGCAGGACTAGCGGGAGTTACGAGCAGTACTTC.

Here the CDR3 DNA reads TGTGCCAGCAGTTACCTTCGACAGGGTGATGGCTACACCTTC. Its translation: CASSYLRQGDGYTF. V usage is TRBV6-5 and J usage is TRBJ1-2; 7 bases align to TRBD1. From germline, CDR1 is MNHEY and CDR2 SVGAGI. This CDR3 has 14 amino acids. V lost 2 bases to trimming and J lost 6 bases; unmatched junction nucleotides: 6.